This T cell receptor (beta chain) was sequenced during a study of early T cells in non-severe SARS-CoV-2 infection. Study in general: The sequenced material was bulk RNA from unsorted whole blood, and its chains were unpaired.

Study-wide results and limits: Reliance on VDJdb matching favored anti-spike CD8 responses; private and CD4 specificities were missed.

The sample holds many counts of this clonotype. Its antigen is not identified. Unique molecular identifier tags were affixed to discrete cDNA molecules. TCRdb re-derived calls from the 5' RACE reads in MiXCR, one entry per CDR3 protein. Counted here are about 35,000 distinct CDR3 sequences, around 7% occurring once; the ten biggest clones make up approximately 4%. Unmatched junction bases numbered 9, after V lost 6 bases and J lost 3 bases. Germline loops: CDR1 MDHEN, CDR2 SYDVKM. The CDR3 extends over 15 amino acids. The sequencing input was whole blood. The genes are TRBV28 and TRBJ2-7; the match to TRBD2 covers 9 bases. This TCR came from an adult who was a healthcare worker with PCR-confirmed SARS-CoV-2 infection or an uninfected control (not recorded which). CDR3: CASSQETSGNYEQYF. The CDR3 DNA reads as TGTGCCAGCAGCCAAGAGACTAGCGGTAACTACGAGCAGTACTTC.